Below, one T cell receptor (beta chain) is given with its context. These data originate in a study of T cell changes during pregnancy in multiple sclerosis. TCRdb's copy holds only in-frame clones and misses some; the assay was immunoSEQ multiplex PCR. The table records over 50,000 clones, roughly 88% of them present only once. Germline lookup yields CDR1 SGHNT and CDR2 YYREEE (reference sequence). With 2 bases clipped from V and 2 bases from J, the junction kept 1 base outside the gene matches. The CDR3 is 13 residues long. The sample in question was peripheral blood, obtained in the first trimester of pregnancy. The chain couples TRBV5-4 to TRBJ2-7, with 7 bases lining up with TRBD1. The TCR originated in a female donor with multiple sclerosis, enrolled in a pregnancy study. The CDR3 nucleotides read TGTGCCAGCAGCTTCGGACAGGCCTACGAGCAGTACTTC. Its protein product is CASSFGQAYEQYF.